This T cell receptor beta chain appears in the sequencing data of a study of blood T cell repertoires in COVID-19. In the original processing: It was from reference gene primer amplification that nucleated cell counts were estimated. Sequencing used immunoSEQ multiplex PCR; TCRdb keeps in-frame clones, though not all of them. Clone size and the V and J calls come from that table; the DNA yielded D and trimming. The repertoire holds around 250,000 clones, with about nine tenths as singletons. This CDR3 region has 15 residues. V shed 5 bases, J shed 1 base, and the junction held 5 bases outside the gene matches. From germline, CDR1 is MDHEN and CDR2 SYDVKM.

The source is a woman aged 30 to 39 with active or convalescent COVID-19. Sequenced sample: peripheral blood. The rearrangement uses TRBV28 and TRBJ1-1, with TRBD1 matching over 9 bases. CDR3 DNA sequence: TGTGCCAGCAGTCCCCAGGGACAGGGGAACACTGAAGCTTTCTTT. Encoded protein: CASSPQGQGNTEAFF.